A selection of T cell receptor beta chains follows, all from one sample in a study of T-cell memory formation after mild COVID-19. TCRdb re-called the 5' RACE reads through MiXCR, storing one row per CDR3 protein. The data show hundreds of thousands of distinct CDR3 sequences, about a sixth seen once. Sequencing was done on a sample of PBMCs or a T cell subset sorted from them (not recorded which). The receptors originated from an adult woman who had mild COVID-19 (a few samples of this study predate the infection). Cell type and time point are not known. The CDR3 runs from the conserved cysteine through the conserved F or W. The D gene is left open where the match is weak. Expanded clones are given a class, and other clones once, few, many or no size at all.

CDR3 protein: CASSQESGTNYGYTF
CDR3 DNA: TGCGCCAGCAGCCAAGAGTCGGGAACTAACTATGGCTACACCTTC
D gene: .
V gene: TRBV4-1
clone size: few
J gene: TRBJ1-2

CDR3 protein: CSERDGKETQYF
CDR3 DNA: TGCAGCGAAAGGGACGGAAAAGAGACCCAGTACTTC
D gene: .
V gene: TRBV29-1
clone size: .
J gene: TRBJ2-5

CDR3 protein: CASSLDSRTDTQYF
CDR3 DNA: TGTGCCAGCAGCTTAGATTCCAGGACAGATACGCAGTATTTT
D gene: .
V gene: TRBV7-2
clone size: many
J gene: TRBJ2-3

CDR3 protein: CASSELGETQYF
CDR3 DNA: TGTGCCAGCAGTGAATTGGGCGAGACCCAGTACTTC
D gene: .
V gene: TRBV25-1
clone size: .
J gene: TRBJ2-5

CDR3 protein: CASSPSDRGREAFF
CDR3 DNA: TGTGCCAGCAGCCCCTCAGACAGGGGCCGCGAAGCTTTCTTT
D gene: TRBD1
V gene: TRBV7-3
clone size: few
J gene: TRBJ1-1

CDR3 protein: CASSVPGPRRQPQHF
CDR3 DNA: TGTGCCAGCAGCGTCCCGGGACCGAGACGCCAGCCCCAGCATTTT
D gene: .
V gene: TRBV2
clone size: .
J gene: TRBJ1-5

CDR3 protein: CASSQRNTGKSPPDTQYF
CDR3 DNA: TGTGCCAGCAGCCAAAGAAACACAGGGAAGTCTCCCCCAGATACGCAGTATTTT
D gene: .
V gene: TRBV4-2
clone size: few
J gene: TRBJ2-3

CDR3 protein: CASSPDGQASSGANVLTF
CDR3 DNA: TGTGCTTCCTCCCCCGACGGACAGGCGAGCTCTGGGGCCAACGTCCTGACTTTC
D gene: TRBD1
V gene: TRBV6-2/TRBV6-3
clone size: .
J gene: TRBJ2-6

CDR3 protein: CSAYTGAYEQYF
CDR3 DNA: TGCAGTGCCTATACAGGGGCCTACGAGCAGTACTTC
D gene: TRBD1
V gene: TRBV20-1
clone size: many
J gene: TRBJ2-7

CDR3 protein: CATSDSGTGNNEQFF
CDR3 DNA: TGTGCCACCAGTGACTCCGGGACAGGGAACAATGAGCAGTTCTTC
D gene: TRBD1
V gene: TRBV24-1
clone size: few
J gene: TRBJ2-1

CDR3 protein: CASSPQGLAGVGETQYF
CDR3 DNA: TGTGCCAGCTCACCCCAGGGACTAGCGGGAGTTGGAGAGACCCAGTACTTC
D gene: TRBD2
V gene: TRBV18
clone size: .
J gene: TRBJ2-5

CDR3 protein: CASSEWTGSEQYF
CDR3 DNA: TGTGCCAGCAGTGAATGGACAGGGTCTGAGCAGTACTTC
D gene: TRBD1
V gene: TRBV2
clone size: once
J gene: TRBJ2-7

CDR3 protein: CASSSPWTGVAKNIQYF
CDR3 DNA: TGTGCCAGCAGTTCGCCTTGGACAGGTGTAGCCAAAAACATTCAGTACTTC
D gene: TRBD1
V gene: TRBV12-3/TRBV12-4
clone size: few
J gene: TRBJ2-4

CDR3 protein: CSGRSDEKLFF
CDR3 DNA: TGCAGCGGAAGGTCTGATGAAAAACTGTTTTTT
D gene: .
V gene: TRBV29-1
clone size: .
J gene: TRBJ1-4

CDR3 protein: CSARSTGGGEPNEQFF
CDR3 DNA: TGCAGTGCTAGATCCACCGGTGGGGGAGAGCCCAATGAGCAGTTCTTC
D gene: .
V gene: TRBV20-1
clone size: once
J gene: TRBJ2-1

CDR3 protein: CASTRGQGGGETQYF
CDR3 DNA: TGTGCCAGCACCCGGGGACAGGGGGGAGGAGAGACCCAGTACTTC
D gene: TRBD1
V gene: TRBV12-3/TRBV12-4
clone size: .
J gene: TRBJ2-5

CDR3 protein: CASSYGSGGANYGYTF
CDR3 DNA: TGTGCCAGCAGTTACGGGTCCGGGGGCGCAAACTATGGCTACACCTTC
D gene: .
V gene: TRBV6-5
clone size: .
J gene: TRBJ1-2

CDR3 protein: CASSLQGPNTEASF
CDR3 DNA: TGTGCCAGCAGCCTACAGGGGCCCAACACTGAAGCTTCCTTT
D gene: TRBD1
V gene: TRBV5-5
clone size: .
J gene: TRBJ1-1

CDR3 protein: CSARDRLAEETQYF
CDR3 DNA: TGCAGTGCTAGAGATCGACTAGCTGAAGAGACCCAGTACTTC
D gene: TRBD2
V gene: TRBV20-1
clone size: few
J gene: TRBJ2-5

CDR3 protein: CASSLELLAGGRNTQYF
CDR3 DNA: TGTGCCAGCAGCTTAGAACTACTAGCGGGGGGGCGAAATACGCAGTATTTT
D gene: TRBD2
V gene: TRBV5-6
clone size: few
J gene: TRBJ2-3

CDR3 protein: CSASDRGIVQETQYF
CDR3 DNA: TGCAGTGCCTCAGACAGGGGTATCGTCCAAGAGACCCAGTACTTC
D gene: TRBD1
V gene: TRBV20-1
clone size: .
J gene: TRBJ2-5

CDR3 protein: CASSFRQGAGGELFF
CDR3 DNA: TGTGCCAGCAGCTTTCGACAGGGGGCCGGCGGGGAGCTGTTTTTT
D gene: TRBD1
V gene: TRBV9
clone size: few
J gene: TRBJ2-2

CDR3 protein: CASSGQGMNTGELFF
CDR3 DNA: TGTGCCAGCAGCGGGCAGGGTATGAACACCGGGGAGCTGTTTTTT
D gene: .
V gene: TRBV7-9
clone size: .
J gene: TRBJ2-2

CDR3 protein: CASSLSRQLDTQYF
CDR3 DNA: TGTGCCAGCAGCCTCTCTAGACAATTAGATACGCAGTATTTT
D gene: .
V gene: TRBV11-3
clone size: .
J gene: TRBJ2-3

CDR3 protein: CSASAQWGNPPFF
CDR3 DNA: TGCAGTGCTAGCGCCCAGTGGGGAAATCCCCCGTTCTTC
D gene: .
V gene: TRBV20-1
clone size: .
J gene: TRBJ2-1

CDR3 protein: CASSIGTANRDTQYF
CDR3 DNA: TGCGCCAGCAGCATAGGGACAGCCAACAGGGATACGCAGTATTTT
D gene: TRBD1
V gene: TRBV5-1
clone size: .
J gene: TRBJ2-3

CDR3 protein: CASSYSDQASTDTQYF
CDR3 DNA: TGTGCCAGCAGTTACTCAGACCAGGCTAGCACAGATACGCAGTATTTT
D gene: .
V gene: TRBV6-5
clone size: few
J gene: TRBJ2-3

CDR3 protein: CASSQGLAGGPKETQYF
CDR3 DNA: TGTGCCAGCAGTCAAGGACTAGCGGGAGGGCCGAAGGAGACCCAGTACTTC
D gene: TRBD2
V gene: TRBV7-9
clone size: .
J gene: TRBJ2-5

CDR3 protein: CASSLVYVAGGPTGELFF
CDR3 DNA: TGTGCCAGCAGCTTGGTTTACGTTGCGGGAGGGCCTACCGGGGAGCTGTTTTTT
D gene: TRBD2
V gene: TRBV7-3
clone size: .
J gene: TRBJ2-2

CDR3 protein: CSASDRGYEQYF
CDR3 DNA: TGCAGTGCTAGTGACAGGGGGTACGAGCAGTACTTC
D gene: TRBD1
V gene: TRBV20-1
clone size: many
J gene: TRBJ2-7

CDR3 protein: CASSPQSSGNTGELFF
CDR3 DNA: TGTGCCAGCAGCCCACAGTCCTCCGGCAACACCGGGGAGCTGTTTTTT
D gene: .
V gene: TRBV7-8
clone size: few
J gene: TRBJ2-2

CDR3 protein: CATLSGDTQYF
CDR3 DNA: TGTGCCACCCTGTCTGGAGATACGCAGTATTTT
D gene: .
V gene: TRBV24-1
clone size: .
J gene: TRBJ2-3

CDR3 protein: CASSLDRGPYYGYTF
CDR3 DNA: TGTGCCAGCAGCTTAGACAGGGGGCCCTACTATGGCTACACCTTC
D gene: TRBD1
V gene: TRBV7-2
clone size: many
J gene: TRBJ1-2

CDR3 protein: CASSSPEANYGYTF
CDR3 DNA: TGTGCCAGCAGCTCCCCGGAGGCTAACTATGGCTACACCTTC
D gene: .
V gene: TRBV7-2
clone size: .
J gene: TRBJ1-2

CDR3 protein: CASRLPGAFEAFF
CDR3 DNA: TGTGCCAGCAGGCTGCCGGGGGCCTTTGAAGCTTTCTTT
D gene: .
V gene: TRBV28
clone size: .
J gene: TRBJ1-1

CDR3 protein: CASSPNGPQANQPQHF
CDR3 DNA: TGTGCCAGCAGCCCAAACGGCCCTCAGGCGAATCAGCCCCAGCATTTT
D gene: .
V gene: TRBV5-5
clone size: .
J gene: TRBJ1-5

CDR3 protein: CASSYGLAGGNEQFF
CDR3 DNA: TGCGCCAGCAGCTACGGACTAGCGGGAGGCAATGAGCAGTTCTTC
D gene: TRBD2
V gene: TRBV5-1
clone size: many
J gene: TRBJ2-1

CDR3 protein: CASSTRRDLSYEQYF
CDR3 DNA: TGTGCCAGTAGTACCAGGAGAGATCTATCCTACGAGCAGTACTTC
D gene: .
V gene: TRBV19
clone size: few
J gene: TRBJ2-7

CDR3 protein: CASTGLAGVKNIQYF
CDR3 DNA: TGTGCCAGCACAGGACTAGCGGGAGTCAAAAACATTCAGTACTTC
D gene: TRBD2
V gene: TRBV6-1
clone size: few
J gene: TRBJ2-4

CDR3 protein: CASSHPPARVWTGELFF
CDR3 DNA: TGCGCCAGCAGCCACCCCCCGGCGAGGGTGTGGACCGGGGAGCTGTTTTTT
D gene: .
V gene: TRBV4-3
clone size: .
J gene: TRBJ2-2

CDR3 protein: CASSPSGSSVTKNIQYF
CDR3 DNA: TGTGCCAGCAGCCCATCCGGGAGTAGTGTAACCAAAAACATTCAGTACTTC
D gene: .
V gene: TRBV3-1
clone size: few
J gene: TRBJ2-4

CDR3 protein: CASSAGTRPLNEQFF
CDR3 DNA: TGTGCCAGCAGCGCCGGGACTAGGCCCCTCAATGAGCAGTTCTTC
D gene: TRBD2
V gene: TRBV9
clone size: few
J gene: TRBJ2-1

CDR3 protein: CASSKGRTSYEQYF
CDR3 DNA: TGTGCCAGCAGCAAAGGACGGACCTCCTACGAGCAGTACTTC
D gene: .
V gene: TRBV12-3/TRBV12-4
clone size: .
J gene: TRBJ2-7

CDR3 protein: CASSLNPSYNEQFF
CDR3 DNA: TGTGCCAGCAGCTTAAATCCCTCCTACAATGAGCAGTTCTTC
D gene: .
V gene: TRBV7-8
clone size: .
J gene: TRBJ2-1

CDR3 protein: CSVRDNSYEQYF
CDR3 DNA: TGCAGCGTGAGGGACAATTCCTACGAGCAGTACTTC
D gene: .
V gene: TRBV29-1
clone size: .
J gene: TRBJ2-7

CDR3 protein: CASSAIRGRPYNEQFF
CDR3 DNA: TGTGCCAGCAGTGCCATCAGGGGGCGTCCCTACAATGAGCAGTTCTTC
D gene: TRBD1
V gene: TRBV27
clone size: .
J gene: TRBJ2-1

CDR3 protein: CASSPDRAEQETQYF
CDR3 DNA: TGTGCCAGCTCACCAGACAGGGCGGAACAAGAGACCCAGTACTTC
D gene: TRBD1
V gene: TRBV18
clone size: few
J gene: TRBJ2-5

CDR3 protein: CASSHGRGQGYNEQFF
CDR3 DNA: TGTGCCAGCAGTCACGGCCGGGGACAGGGCTACAATGAGCAGTTCTTC
D gene: TRBD1
V gene: TRBV6-6
clone size: .
J gene: TRBJ2-1

CDR3 protein: CASSIGSGNYEQYF
CDR3 DNA: TGTGCCAGCAGCATAGGGTCTGGTAACTACGAGCAGTACTTC
D gene: .
V gene: TRBV11-3
clone size: few
J gene: TRBJ2-7